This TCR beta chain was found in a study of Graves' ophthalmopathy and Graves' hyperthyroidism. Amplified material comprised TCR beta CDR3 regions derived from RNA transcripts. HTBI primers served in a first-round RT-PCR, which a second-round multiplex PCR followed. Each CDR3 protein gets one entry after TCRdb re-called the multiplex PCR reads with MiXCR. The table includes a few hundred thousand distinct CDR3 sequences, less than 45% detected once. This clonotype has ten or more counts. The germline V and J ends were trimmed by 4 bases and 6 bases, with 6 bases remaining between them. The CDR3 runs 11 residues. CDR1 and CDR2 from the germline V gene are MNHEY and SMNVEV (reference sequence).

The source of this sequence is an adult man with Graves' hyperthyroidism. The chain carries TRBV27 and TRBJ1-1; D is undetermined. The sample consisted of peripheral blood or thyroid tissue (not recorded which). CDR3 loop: CASSSYAEAFF. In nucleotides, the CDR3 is TGTGCCAGCAGTTCGTACGCTGAAGCTTTCTTT.